The sample holds a few counts of the clone carrying this T cell receptor beta chain. Antigen: not known. The entry originates in a study of T cells after yellow fever vaccination. General study findings and limits: Peaking on day 5 versus 15, the secondary response was faster but weaker. Most primary-vaccination clones reappeared after the booster (about 95% CD4, roughly 88% CD8). High-abundance clonotypes from the bulk population could contaminate FACS-sorted repertoires.

This CDR3 contains 13 residues. Trimming stripped 3 bases from V and 7 bases from J, with 12 bases between. CDR1 SQVTM and CDR2 ANQGSEA come from the germline V gene. TCRdb redid the calling of the 5' RACE reads with MiXCR, one entry per CDR3 protein. The sample comprises roughly 310,000 distinct CDR3 sequences, roughly 4% of which are singletons, and roughly a quarter rests with the top ten. The sample in question was PBMCs, obtained on the day of the yellow fever booster vaccination. The sequence was collected from a man younger than 30 who received the YFV17D yellow fever vaccine. This chain connects TRBV29-1 to TRBJ2-2; no clear D. The CDR3 sequence: CSVDSPIYGELFF. In DNA form, the CDR3 reads TGCAGCGTTGATTCCCCGATTTACGGGGAGCTGTTTTTT.